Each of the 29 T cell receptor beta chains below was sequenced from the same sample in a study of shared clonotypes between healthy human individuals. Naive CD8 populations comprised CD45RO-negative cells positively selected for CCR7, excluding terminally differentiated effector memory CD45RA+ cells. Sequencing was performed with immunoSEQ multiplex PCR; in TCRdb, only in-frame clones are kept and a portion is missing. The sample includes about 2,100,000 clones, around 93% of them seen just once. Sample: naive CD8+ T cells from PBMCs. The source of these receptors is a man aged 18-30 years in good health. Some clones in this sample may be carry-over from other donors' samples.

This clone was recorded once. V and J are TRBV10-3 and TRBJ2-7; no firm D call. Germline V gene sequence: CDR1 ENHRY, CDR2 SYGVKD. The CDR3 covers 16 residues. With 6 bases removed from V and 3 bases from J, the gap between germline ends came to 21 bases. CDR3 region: CAISVMTQEKSYEQYF. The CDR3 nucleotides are TGTGCCATCAGCGTCATGACTCAGGAGAAGAGCTACGAGCAGTACTTC.

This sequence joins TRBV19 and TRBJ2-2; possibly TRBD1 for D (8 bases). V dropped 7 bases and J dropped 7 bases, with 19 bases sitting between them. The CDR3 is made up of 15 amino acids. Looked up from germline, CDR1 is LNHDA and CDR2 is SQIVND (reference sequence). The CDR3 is CASILDREGSGELFF. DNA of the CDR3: TGTGCCAGTATTCTGGACAGGGAGGGGAGCGGGGAGCTGTTTTTT.

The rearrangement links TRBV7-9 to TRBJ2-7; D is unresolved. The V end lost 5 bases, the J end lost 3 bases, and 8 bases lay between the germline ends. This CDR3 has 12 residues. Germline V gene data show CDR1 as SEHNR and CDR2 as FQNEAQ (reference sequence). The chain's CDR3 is CASSRVGYEQYF. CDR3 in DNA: TGTGCCAGCAGCCGGGTGGGCTACGAGCAGTACTTC.

In DNA form, the CDR3 reads TGTGCCAGCAGCCTCCCCTGGGGGACCCAAGAGACCCAGTACTTC. It is translated as CASSLPWGTQETQYF. The chain recombines TRBV7-9 with TRBJ2-5; D is tentatively TRBD1 or TRBD2 (5 bases each). This CDR3 has 15 residues. V lost 5 bases and J lost 1, with 14 bases in between. Germline lookup yields CDR1 SEHNR and CDR2 FQNEAQ (reference sequence).

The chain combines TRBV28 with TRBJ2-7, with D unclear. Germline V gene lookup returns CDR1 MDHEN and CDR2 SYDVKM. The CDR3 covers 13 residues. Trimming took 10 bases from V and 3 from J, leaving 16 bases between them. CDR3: CATLHPPLYEQYF. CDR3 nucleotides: TGTGCCACTCTACACCCTCCCCTCTACGAGCAGTACTTC. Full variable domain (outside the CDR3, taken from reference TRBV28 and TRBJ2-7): DVKVTQSSRYLVKRTGEKVFLECVQDMDHENMFWYRQDPGLGLRLIYFSYDVKMKEKGDIPEGYSVSREKKERFSLILESASTNQTSMYLCATLHPPLYEQYFGPGTRLTVT.

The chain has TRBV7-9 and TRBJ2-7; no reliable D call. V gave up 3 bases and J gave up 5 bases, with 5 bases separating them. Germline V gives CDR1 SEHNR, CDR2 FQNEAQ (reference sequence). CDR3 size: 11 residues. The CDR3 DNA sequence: TGTGCCAGCAGCTTCCAGAACGAGCAGTACTTC. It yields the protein CASSFQNEQYF.

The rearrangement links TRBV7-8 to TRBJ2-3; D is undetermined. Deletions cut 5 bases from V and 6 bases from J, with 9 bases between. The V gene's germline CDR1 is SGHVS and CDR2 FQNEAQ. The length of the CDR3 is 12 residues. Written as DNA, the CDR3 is TGTGCCAGCAGCCCGGGCAGGGATACGCAGTATTTT. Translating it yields CASSPGRDTQYF.

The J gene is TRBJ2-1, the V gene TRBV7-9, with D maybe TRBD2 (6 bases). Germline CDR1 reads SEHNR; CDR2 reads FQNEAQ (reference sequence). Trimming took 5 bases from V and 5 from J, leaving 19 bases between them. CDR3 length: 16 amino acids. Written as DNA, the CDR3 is TGTGCCAGCAGCGCCACCGGGCGGCTAGCGCACAATGAGCAGTTCTTC. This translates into CASSATGRLAHNEQFF.

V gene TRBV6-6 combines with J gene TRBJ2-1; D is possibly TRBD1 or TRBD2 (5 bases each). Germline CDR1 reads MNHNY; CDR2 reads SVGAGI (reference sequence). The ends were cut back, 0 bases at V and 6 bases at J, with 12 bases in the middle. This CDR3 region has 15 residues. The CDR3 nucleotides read TGTGCCAGCAGTTACTCGACGGGACCACCCAATGAGCAGTTCTTC. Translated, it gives CASSYSTGPPNEQFF.

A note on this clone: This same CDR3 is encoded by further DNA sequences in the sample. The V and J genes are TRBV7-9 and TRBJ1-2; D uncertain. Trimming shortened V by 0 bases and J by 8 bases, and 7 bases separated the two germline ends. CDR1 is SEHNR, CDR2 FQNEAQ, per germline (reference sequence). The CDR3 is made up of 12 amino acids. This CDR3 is CASSLAQDGYTF. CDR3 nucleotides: TGTGCCAGCAGCTTAGCGCAGGACGGCTACACCTTC.

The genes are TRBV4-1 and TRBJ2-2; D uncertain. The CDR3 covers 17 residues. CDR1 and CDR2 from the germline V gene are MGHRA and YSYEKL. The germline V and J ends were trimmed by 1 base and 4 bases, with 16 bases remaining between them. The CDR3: CASSQAPAPRPTGELFF. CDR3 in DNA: TGCGCCAGCAGCCAAGCCCCGGCACCCCGCCCCACCGGGGAGCTGTTTTTT.

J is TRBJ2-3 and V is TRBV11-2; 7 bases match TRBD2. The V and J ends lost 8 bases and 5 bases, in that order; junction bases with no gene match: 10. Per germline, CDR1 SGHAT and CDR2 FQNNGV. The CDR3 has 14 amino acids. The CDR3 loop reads CASGRAGALDTQYF. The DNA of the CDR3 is TGTGCCAGCGGGAGGGCGGGAGCTCTAGATACGCAGTATTTT.

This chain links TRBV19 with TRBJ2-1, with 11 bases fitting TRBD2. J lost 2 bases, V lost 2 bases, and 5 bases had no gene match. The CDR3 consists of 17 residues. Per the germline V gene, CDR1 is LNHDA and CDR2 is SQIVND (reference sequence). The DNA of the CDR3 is TGTGCCAGTAGTATACAGACTAGCGGGGTCACCTACAATGAGCAGTTCTTC. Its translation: CASSIQTSGVTYNEQFF.

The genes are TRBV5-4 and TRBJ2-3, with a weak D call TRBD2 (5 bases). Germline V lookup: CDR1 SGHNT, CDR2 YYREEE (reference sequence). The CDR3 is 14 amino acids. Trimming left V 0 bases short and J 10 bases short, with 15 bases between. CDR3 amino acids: CASSLGTEAAAQYF. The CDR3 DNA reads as TGTGCCAGCAGCTTGGGGACGGAGGCGGCGGCGCAGTATTTT.

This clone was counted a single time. The DNA for the CDR3 is TGTGCCAGCGGGGGAGGGACGGCCCTGACTGGATACGAGCAGTACTTC. It specifies CASGGGTALTGYEQYF. The V gene is TRBV2, the J gene TRBJ2-7, with 7 bases aligning to TRBD2. CDR3 length: 16 residues. From germline, CDR1 is SNHLY and CDR2 FYNNEI. With V trimmed by 8 bases and J by 4 bases, 17 bases remained unmatched.

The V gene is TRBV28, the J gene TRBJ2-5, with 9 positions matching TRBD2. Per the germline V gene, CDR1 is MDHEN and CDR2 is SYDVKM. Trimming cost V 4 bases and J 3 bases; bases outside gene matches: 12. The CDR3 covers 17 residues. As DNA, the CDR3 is TGTGCCAGCAGTTCTCACCTTAGGACTAGCGCAAAAGAGACCCAGTACTTC. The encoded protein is CASSSHLRTSAKETQYF.

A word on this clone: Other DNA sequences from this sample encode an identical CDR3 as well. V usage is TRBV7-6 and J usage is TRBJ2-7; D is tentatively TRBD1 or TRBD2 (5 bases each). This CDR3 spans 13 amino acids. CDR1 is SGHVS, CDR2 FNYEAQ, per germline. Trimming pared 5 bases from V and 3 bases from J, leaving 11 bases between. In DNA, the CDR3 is TGTGCCAGCAGCCCCGGGACGGTCTACGAGCAGTACTTC. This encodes CASSPGTVYEQYF.

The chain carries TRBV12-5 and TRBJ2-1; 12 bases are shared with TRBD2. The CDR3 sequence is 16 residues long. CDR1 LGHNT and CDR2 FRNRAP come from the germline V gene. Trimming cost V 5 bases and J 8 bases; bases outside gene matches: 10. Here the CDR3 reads CASGLGLAGAPDEQFF. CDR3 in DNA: TGTGCTAGTGGTCTGGGACTAGCGGGTGCCCCGGATGAGCAGTTCTTC.

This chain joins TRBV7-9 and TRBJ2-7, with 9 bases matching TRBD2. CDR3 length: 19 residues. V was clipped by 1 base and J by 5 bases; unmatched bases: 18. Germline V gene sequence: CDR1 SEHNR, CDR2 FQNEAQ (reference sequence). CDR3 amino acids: CASSLVPPPAGGNTHEQYF. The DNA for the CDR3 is TGTGCCAGCAGCTTAGTTCCCCCCCCTGCGGGAGGGAACACTCACGAGCAGTACTTC.

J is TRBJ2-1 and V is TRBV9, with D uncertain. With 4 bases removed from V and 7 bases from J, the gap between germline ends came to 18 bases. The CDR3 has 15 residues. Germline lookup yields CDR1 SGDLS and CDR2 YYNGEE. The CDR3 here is CASSLGAAKANEQFF. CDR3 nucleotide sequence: TGTGCCAGCAGCCTAGGCGCGGCCAAGGCAAATGAGCAGTTCTTC.

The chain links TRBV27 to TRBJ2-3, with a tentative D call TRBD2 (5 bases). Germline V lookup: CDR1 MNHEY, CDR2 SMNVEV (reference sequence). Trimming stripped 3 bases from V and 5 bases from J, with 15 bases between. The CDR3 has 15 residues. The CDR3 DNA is TGTGCCAGCAGTTTCAGCGGCCCTAAGGGAGATACGCAGTATTTT. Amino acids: CASSFSGPKGDTQYF.

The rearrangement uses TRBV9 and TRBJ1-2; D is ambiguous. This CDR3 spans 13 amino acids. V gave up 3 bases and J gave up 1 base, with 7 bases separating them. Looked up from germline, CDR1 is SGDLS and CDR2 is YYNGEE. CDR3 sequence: CASSGHSNYGYTF. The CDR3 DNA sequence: TGTGCCAGCAGCGGGCACAGTAACTATGGCTACACCTTC.

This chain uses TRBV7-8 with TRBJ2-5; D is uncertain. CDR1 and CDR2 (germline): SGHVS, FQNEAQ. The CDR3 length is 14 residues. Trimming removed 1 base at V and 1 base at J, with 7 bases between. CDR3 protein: CASSLGQIQETQYF. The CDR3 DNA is TGTGCCAGCAGCTTAGGGCAGATCCAAGAGACCCAGTACTTC.

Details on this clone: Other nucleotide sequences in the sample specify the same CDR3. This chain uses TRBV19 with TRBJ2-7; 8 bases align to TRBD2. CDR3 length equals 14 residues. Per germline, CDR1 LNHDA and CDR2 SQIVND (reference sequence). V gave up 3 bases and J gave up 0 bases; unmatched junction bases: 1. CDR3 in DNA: TGTGCCAGTAGTATCGGGACTAGCTCCTACGAGCAGTACTTC. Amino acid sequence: CASSIGTSSYEQYF. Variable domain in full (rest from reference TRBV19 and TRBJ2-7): DGGITQSPKYLFRKEGQNVTLSCEQNLNHDAMYWYRQDPGQGLRLIYYSQIVNDFQKGDIAEGYSVSREKKESFPLTVTSAQKNPTAFYLCASSIGTSSYEQYFGPGTRLTVT.

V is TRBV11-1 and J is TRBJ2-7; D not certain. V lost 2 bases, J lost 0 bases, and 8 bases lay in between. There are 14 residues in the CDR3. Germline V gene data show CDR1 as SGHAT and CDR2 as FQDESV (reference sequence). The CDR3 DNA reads TGTGCCAGCAGCTTACTGCACAGCTCCTACGAGCAGTACTTC. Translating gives CASSLLHSSYEQYF.

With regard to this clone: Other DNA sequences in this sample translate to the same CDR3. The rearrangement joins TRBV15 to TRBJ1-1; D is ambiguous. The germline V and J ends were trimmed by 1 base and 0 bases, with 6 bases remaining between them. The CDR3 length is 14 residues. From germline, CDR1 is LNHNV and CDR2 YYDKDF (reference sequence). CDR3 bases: TGTGCCACCAGCAGAGGTGGGATGAACACTGAAGCTTTCTTT. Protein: CATSRGGMNTEAFF.

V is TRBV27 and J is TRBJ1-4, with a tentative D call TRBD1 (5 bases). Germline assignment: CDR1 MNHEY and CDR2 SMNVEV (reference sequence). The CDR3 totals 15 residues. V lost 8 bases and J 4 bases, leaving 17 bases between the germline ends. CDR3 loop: CASLSRGSLNEKLFF. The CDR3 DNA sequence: TGTGCCAGCCTCTCCCGGGGCAGCCTTAATGAAAAACTGTTTTTT.

The CDR3 bases are TGTGCCAGCAGCACCGTCCCGAACCAAAACACCGGGGAGCTGTTTTTT. Translated: CASSTVPNQNTGELFF. This chain uses TRBV5-4 with TRBJ2-2; no reliable D call. Germline CDR1 is SGHNT and CDR2 is YYREEE (reference sequence). Trimming removed 4 bases from V and 2 bases from J, with 15 bases in between. The CDR3 runs 16 residues.

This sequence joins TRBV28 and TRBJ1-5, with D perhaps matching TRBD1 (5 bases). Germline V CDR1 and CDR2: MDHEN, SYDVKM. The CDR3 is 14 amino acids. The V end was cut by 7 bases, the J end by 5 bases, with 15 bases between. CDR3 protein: CASTVGQPYQPQHF. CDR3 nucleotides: TGTGCCAGCACCGTGGGGCAGCCGTATCAGCCCCAGCATTTT. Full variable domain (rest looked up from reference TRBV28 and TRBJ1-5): DVKVTQSSRYLVKRTGEKVFLECVQDMDHENMFWYRQDPGLGLRLIYFSYDVKMKEKGDIPEGYSVSREKKERFSLILESASTNQTSMYLCASTVGQPYQPQHFGDGTRLSIL.